This TCR beta chain was sequenced during a study of cytomegalovirus exposure and HLA in healthy donors. Assay used: immunoSEQ multiplex PCR; TCRdb lists only in-frame clones, some missing. Of 200,000 to 250,000 clones in the sample, around four fifths were seen once. Germline V gene sequence: CDR1 MDHEN, CDR2 SYDVKM. CDR3 length: 15 amino acids. Deletions cut 8 bases from V and 0 bases from J, with 15 bases between. Overall study results and limits: The study put roughly 160 TCR beta chains on its list as cytomegalovirus-associated.

The donors belonged to the roughly 130-subject validation cohort, separate from the 666-subject first cohort. This clone was counted a single time. The antigen remains unidentified. The origin of this receptor is a woman in her late teens or twenties in good health and CMV-seronegative. The genes are TRBV28 and TRBJ2-3; tentatively, D is TRBD1 or TRBD2 (6 bases each). Sequencing was done on a sample of PBMCs. The CDR3 bases are TGTGCCAGCTCCCCCGGGGGCGGTAGCACAGATACGCAGTATTTT. It translates to CASSPGGGSTDTQYF.